This T cell receptor (beta chain) was sequenced for a study of ipilimumab plus nivolumab after autologous stem cell transplantation (dated by TCRdb to the early 2020s). With respect to the entire study: The median number of doses that trial patients received was a few for ipilimumab and under 10 for nivolumab. The DLBCL cohort included primary refractory and relapsed disease, with 18-month progression-free survival of about 86% and 27% respectively. Patients in the trial were undergoing autologous transplant and had high-risk diffuse large B cell lymphoma, mature T cell lymphoma, or multiple myeloma. Thirty-five patients made up the trial's intent-to-treat population.

As concerns this clone: No cognate antigen has been identified for it. There are no base qualities to consult, and no much larger clone falls within one base.

Library method: the immunoSEQ multiplex PCR assay. TCRdb carries this immuneACCESS record with in-frame sequences only. Its versions omit some clonotypes, under half of them owing to an unresolved V gene in the studies checked, with the rest unexplained. The sample table holds about 15,000 clones, of which approximately 75% were seen once. The top ten clonotypes cover roughly 20% of the sample. The V end loses 2 bases and the J end loses 5 bases, and a stretch of 4 bases separates them. Reading the germline V gene (reference sequence) gives CDR1 SGHAT and CDR2 FQDESV. The CDR3 contains 12 residues, cysteine and phenylalanine counted. Only the CDR3 DNA stays, 36 bases, in frame from base 1. The research as a whole found: Combined checkpoint inhibition as post-transplant consolidation was concluded by the authors to appear tolerable. The authors stated that profiles of the T cell receptor repertoire, regulatory T cell phenotype and gut microbiota provided a biologic rationale for studying this approach further.

Checkpoint therapy began 14 to 28 days after autologous transplant, with ipilimumab given at 1 mg/kg intravenously on day 1 of selected weeks. Nivolumab was given at 3 mg/kg intravenously on day 1 of weeks 1, 4, 7, 10, and every two weeks through week 26. This Phase Ib clinical trial tested ipilimumab plus nivolumab, a combined checkpoint inhibition, as consolidation after autologous stem cell transplantation. The TCR originated in a male donor with diffuse large B-cell lymphoma. This chain joins TRBV11-1 to TRBJ2-1, with no confident D gene call. This material consisted of PBMCs, taken in a trial of ipilimumab plus nivolumab as post-transplant consolidation. The nucleotide sequence is TGTGCCAGCAGCTTACAAGACAATGAGCAGTTCTTC. Translated, it reads CASSLQDNEQFF.